This TCR beta chain comes out of a study of cytomegalovirus exposure and HLA in healthy donors. Points from the study as a whole: Subsequent analysis of the 120 or so validation repertoires found a tendency for first-cohort TCR clusters to co-occur. The study labeled 150 or so TCR beta chains cytomegalovirus-associated.

The repertoire was sequenced with immunoSEQ multiplex PCR; TCRdb's copy has only in-frame clones and lacks some. The sample lists 100,000 to 150,000 clones, 88% occurring once. Points on this clone: Antigen: not known. At one boundary the junction diverges from the germline segment, which might be a read error.

The CDR3 is 12 amino acids. CDR1 is SGHAT, CDR2 FQNNGV, per germline. What was sequenced was PBMCs. This chain joins TRBV11-2 and TRBJ2-1, with D maybe TRBD2 (5 bases). The sequence was collected from a man aged 30-40 years in good health and CMV-seronegative. The CDR3 DNA follows: TGTGCCAGCAGCTTAGACCTCTCCACTAGAGTCTTC. This encodes CASSLDLSTRVF.